The clone carrying this T cell receptor beta chain has a count of ten or more. Stability of Graves' hyperthyroidism was defined as absent ophthalmopathy progression within 18 months. Hyperthyroidism patients were newly diagnosed, had disease duration under 2 months, and were aged 18 to 65 years. Clinicians diagnosed patients from clinical symptoms, serum thyroxine and TRAb, thyroid ultrasound and orbital computed tomography. TCR beta CDR3 regions were amplified from RNA. HTBI primers drove first-round RT-PCR of the TCR CDR3. A single record per CDR3 protein comes from TCRdb applying MiXCR to the multiplex PCR reads. The sample has about 540,000 distinct CDR3 sequences, 35% to 55% seen once. The source of the sample is a study of T cells in Graves' hyperthyroidism and ophthalmopathy. Deletions cut 6 bases from V and 0 bases from J, with 14 bases between. CDR1 and CDR2 (germline): SEHNR, FQNEAQ (reference sequence). The CDR3 runs 15 residues.

The chain links TRBV7-9 to TRBJ1-2; D call uncertain. Sequencing was done on a sample of peripheral blood or thyroid tissue (not recorded which). The receptor comes from a woman between 18 and 29 years old with Graves' hyperthyroidism. In nucleotides, the CDR3 is TGTGCCAGCAGTTTTAGGGAAACAGCTAACTATGGCTACACCTTC. Amino acids: CASSFRETANYGYTF.